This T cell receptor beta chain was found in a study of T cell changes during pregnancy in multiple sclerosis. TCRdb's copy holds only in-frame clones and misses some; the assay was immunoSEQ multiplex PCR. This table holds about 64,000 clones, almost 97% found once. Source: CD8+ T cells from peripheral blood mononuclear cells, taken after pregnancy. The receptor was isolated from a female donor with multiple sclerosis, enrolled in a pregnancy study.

The DNA of the CDR3 is TGTGCCAGCAGCGCCGACTGGCACGGCGAGCAGTACTTC. Translated, it gives CASSADWHGEQYF. The chain links TRBV7-9 to TRBJ2-7; no clear D. The ends were cut back, 5 bases at V and 6 bases at J, with 14 bases in the middle. The germline V gene encodes CDR1 SEHNR and CDR2 FQNEAQ (reference sequence). The CDR3 contains 13 residues.